One sample yielded the 29 T cell receptor beta chains listed below, sequenced in a study of CD8 T cells in Susac syndrome. With random hexamers, reverse transcription was performed on roughly 0.45 to 1 ug of RNA. One entry per CDR3 protein, called by TCRdb with MiXCR from the immunoSEQ multiplex PCR reads. The repertoire includes 300,000 or so distinct CDR3 sequences, around 92% of them detected once, and less than 0.08% sits in the top ten. Sequencing used CD4+ T cells from PBMCs. The receptors shown here come from a human donor with multiple sclerosis.

V gene TRBV4-2 combines with J gene TRBJ2-3, with TRBD2 matching 12 bases. The trim removed 1 base at V and 5 bases at J, leaving 10 bases unmatched. Per germline, CDR1 LGHNA and CDR2 YNFKEQ. This CDR3 has 18 amino acids. CDR3 loop: CASSQGRRLAGVGDTQYF. The CDR3 DNA is TGTGCCAGCAGCCAAGGCCGAAGACTAGCGGGAGTAGGAGATACGCAGTATTTT.

The chain links TRBV29-1 to TRBJ1-1; D not certain. CDR3 size: 13 residues. Trimming left V 0 bases short and J 1 base short, with 6 bases between. Looked up from germline, CDR1 is SQVTM and CDR2 is ANQGSEA. For the CDR3, the DNA is TGCAGCGTTGAAGAACAAGCGAACACTGAAGCTTTCTTT. Its translation is CSVEEQANTEAFF.

V and J are TRBV13 and TRBJ1-6; D is perhaps TRBD1 (5 bases). This CDR3 comprises 15 residues. V lost 5 bases and J 10 bases, leaving 18 bases between the germline ends. Germline V lookup: CDR1 PRHDT, CDR2 FYEKMQ (reference sequence). The CDR3 here is CASSLGPGLASPLHF. CDR3 nucleotides: TGTGCCAGCAGCCTCGGACCGGGACTAGCCTCACCCCTCCACTTT.

The chain uses TRBV3-1 and TRBJ2-5; TRBD1 aligns across 9 bases. Unmatched junction bases numbered 12, after V lost 2 bases and J lost 5 bases. This CDR3 has 17 residues. Germline V gives CDR1 LGHDT, CDR2 YNNKEL (reference sequence). Here the CDR3 reads CASSQPSGTGFGETQYF. The CDR3 nucleotides read TGTGCCAGCAGCCAACCTTCAGGGACAGGGTTCGGGGAGACCCAGTACTTC.

V and J are TRBV20-1 and TRBJ1-6, with D possibly matching TRBD1 (5 bases). CDR3 length equals 13 residues. CDR1 is DFQATT and CDR2 is SNEGSKA in the germline V gene (reference sequence). Trimming took 0 bases from V and 10 from J, leaving 10 bases between them. The CDR3 nucleotides are TGCAGTGCTAGAGATCCGGGGGAATCACCCCTCCACTTT. Residues: CSARDPGESPLHF.

The CDR3 loop is CASSLVTSRTDTQYF. Here the CDR3 DNA reads TGTGCCAGCAGCTTAGTCACTTCCCGCACAGATACGCAGTATTTT. The V call is TRBV7-9, the J call TRBJ2-3; no clear D gene. V shed 1 base and J shed 1 base, with 9 bases lying between them. This CDR3 is 15 amino acids long. CDR1 SEHNR and CDR2 FQNEAQ come from the germline V gene (reference sequence).

V is TRBV29-1 and J is TRBJ1-1; 9 positions match TRBD1. The CDR3 totals 14 residues. Germline V gene data show CDR1 as SQVTM and CDR2 as ANQGSEA. The junction had 7 bases not matched to a gene; V was cut back by 3 bases and J by 5 bases. CDR3 sequence (DNA): TGCAGCGTTGATGTTTGGGACAGGGAAACTGAAGCTTTCTTT. This gives the protein CSVDVWDRETEAFF.

The chain recombines TRBV7-3 with TRBJ2-7; D possibly uses TRBD1 or TRBD2 (5 bases each). Trimming left V 5 bases short and J 6 bases short, with 14 bases between. CDR3 length: 13 residues. CDR1 is SGHTA, CDR2 FQGTGA, per germline. The CDR3 region is CASSAPGTPEQYF. For the CDR3, the DNA is TGTGCCAGCAGCGCACCCGGGACCCCCGAGCAGTACTTC.

The chain is built from TRBV9 and TRBJ2-5; 7 bases line up with TRBD1. After removal of 3 bases from V and 4 bases from J, the junction contained 6 bases not matched to a gene. CDR1 and CDR2 (germline): SGDLS, YYNGEE. CDR3 length equals 14 residues. CDR3 residues: CASSDDRAVETQYF. The CDR3 DNA follows: TGTGCCAGCAGCGACGACAGGGCGGTAGAGACCCAGTACTTC. Looking up the rest from reference TRBV9 and TRBJ2-5 gives the full variable domain: DSGVTQTPKHLITATGQRVTLRCSPRSGDLSVYWYQQSLDQGLQFLIQYYNGEERAKGNILERFSAQQFPDLHSELNLSSLELGDSALYFCASSDDRAVETQYFGPGTRLLVL.

This sequence joins TRBV5-4 and TRBJ2-1; D unresolved. CDR1 and CDR2 (germline): SGHNT, YYREEE (reference sequence). CDR3 length: 11 residues. V lost 2 bases and J 10 bases, leaving 7 bases between the germline ends. The CDR3, as DNA: TGTGCCAGCAGCTTAGACTGGGAGCAGTTCTTC. Its translation: CASSLDWEQFF.

The rearrangement uses TRBV11-1 and TRBJ2-1; possible D gene TRBD2, 5 bases. Germline CDR1 reads SGHAT; CDR2 reads FQDESV (reference sequence). The CDR3 runs to 14 residues. Trimming took off 8 bases at V and 4 bases at J, with 15 bases between the two ends. Written as DNA, the CDR3 is TGTGCCAGCCGCGAGCGGTCATTTTACAATGAGCAGTTCTTC. Residues: CASRERSFYNEQFF.

Remarks on this clonotype: An end of the junction does not agree with germline; a read error may underlie this. The V and J genes are TRBV7-9 and TRBJ1-2, with D unclear. There are 11 residues in the CDR3. Germline lookup yields CDR1 SEHNR and CDR2 FQNEAQ (reference sequence). The CDR3: CAGSLDYGYTF. The CDR3 nucleotides are TGTGCCGGCAGCCTGGACTATGGCTACACCTTC.

This sequence joins TRBV5-4 and TRBJ2-4; 11 nucleotides match TRBD1. The germline V gene encodes CDR1 SGHNT and CDR2 YYREEE (reference sequence). The CDR3 length is 14 residues. V was pared by 5 bases and J by 6 bases, with 4 bases of the junction left unmatched. The DNA for the CDR3 is TGTGCCAGCAGGCCCGGGACAGGGGGAAACATTCAGTACTTC. Its protein is CASRPGTGGNIQYF.

The J gene is TRBJ2-2, the V gene TRBV2, with no clear D. Between the trimmed V and J ends, which lost 5 bases and 4 bases, there was a span of 5 bases. Germline V CDR1 and CDR2: SNHLY, FYNNEI. CDR3 size: 12 residues. The CDR3 sequence: CASSKGTGELFF. CDR3 coding DNA: TGTGCCAGCAGTAAGGGCACCGGGGAGCTGTTTTTT.

The chain combines TRBV20-1 with TRBJ2-1; D not certain. The germline CDR1 and CDR2 sequences are DFQATT and SNEGSKA (reference sequence). Trimming cost V 3 bases and J 3 bases, with 9 bases left between them. The CDR3 has 13 amino acids. This CDR3 reads CSARGSNYNEQFF. DNA of the CDR3: TGCAGTGCTAGGGGCAGTAACTACAATGAGCAGTTCTTC.

This chain joins TRBV30 and TRBJ1-2; D ambiguous. The ends were cut back, 1 base at V and 7 bases at J, with 16 bases in the middle. Germline V CDR1 and CDR2: GTSNPN, SVGIG (reference sequence). The CDR3 runs 14 residues. The CDR3 DNA sequence: TGTGCCTGGAGTGACGACCCCTATGGAGGTGGCTACACCTTC. Protein sequence: CAWSDDPYGGGYTF.

This chain links TRBV4-3 with TRBJ2-7; 8 bases match TRBD2. After removal of 1 base from V and 2 bases from J, the junction contained 13 bases not matched to a gene. The CDR3 runs 18 residues. Germline CDR1 reads LGHNA; CDR2 reads YSLEER. CDR3 sequence reads: CASSQVGEASGYPYEQYF. In DNA, the CDR3 is TGCGCCAGCAGCCAAGTAGGGGAGGCTAGCGGGTATCCCTACGAGCAGTACTTC.

The chain joins TRBV30 to TRBJ2-7; 9 nucleotides agree with TRBD1. The V gene end was trimmed by 0 bases and the J gene end by 0 bases; junction bases not matched to a gene: 15. CDR3 length: 19 amino acids. Germline-derived CDR1 and CDR2 are GTSNPN and SVGIG (reference sequence). CDR3 in DNA: TGTGCCTGGAGTGTGGGAGCCCTCCACAGGGGGCCGAGCTCCTACGAGCAGTACTTC. This codes for CAWSVGALHRGPSSYEQYF.

The genes are TRBV2 and TRBJ1-5; TRBD1 matches at 8 bases. J was trimmed by 8 bases and V by 1 base; bases with no gene match: 10. CDR3 length: 16 residues. Per germline, CDR1 SNHLY and CDR2 FYNNEI. DNA for the CDR3: TGTGCCAGCAGTGAAGGTCGTAGGGCAGGGGGCAAGCCCCAGCATTTT. It yields the protein CASSEGRRAGGKPQHF.

The V gene is TRBV2, the J gene TRBJ2-2; a possible D gene is TRBD1 (5 bases). Germline V gene sequence: CDR1 SNHLY, CDR2 FYNNEI. V was shortened by 6 bases and J by 1 base, with 6 bases between the two germline ends. CDR3 size: 13 residues. The CDR3 bases are TGTGCCAGCAGAGGACAGAACACCGGGGAGCTGTTTTTT. Amino acids: CASRGQNTGELFF.

The V gene is TRBV12-3 or TRBV12-4, the J gene TRBJ2-7; D unclear. V was shortened by 8 bases and J by 6 bases, with 14 bases between the two germline ends. The CDR3 consists of 12 residues. In DNA form, the CDR3 reads TGTGCCAGCCGACCGGCCCTCGGCGAGCAGTACTTC. Encoded protein: CASRPALGEQYF.

The rearrangement links TRBV5-1 to TRBJ2-3; perhaps TRBD1 as D (5 bases). Trimming removed 1 base at V and 8 bases at J, with 14 bases between. Germline V gives CDR1 SGHRS, CDR2 YFSETQ. This CDR3 has 14 residues. The CDR3 nucleotides read TGCGCCAGCAGCTTGACACGACAGCGAAGTACGCAGTATTTT. Its translation: CASSLTRQRSTQYF.

The chain joins TRBV10-3 to TRBJ2-1; D remains unclear. The V and J ends lost 7 bases and 8 bases respectively, with 15 bases between them. CDR1 is ENHRY and CDR2 is SYGVKD in the germline V gene. This CDR3 region has 13 residues. The CDR3 DNA reads as TGTGCCATCAAAGACTCAACATCCGATGAGCAGTTCTTC. This gives the protein CAIKDSTSDEQFF.

This clonotype is a singleton in its sample. In nucleotides, the CDR3 is TGTGCCAGCAGCCAACATAGACAGGGTAAAGCTTTCTTT. Protein product: CASSQHRQGKAFF. This rearrangement joins TRBV4-2 to TRBJ1-1, with 7 nucleotides matching TRBD1. The CDR3 loop spans 13 amino acids. The germline gives CDR1 LGHNA, CDR2 YNFKEQ. V dropped 2 bases and J dropped 9; count of bases not matched to a gene: 6.

The CDR3 DNA follows: TGTGCCAGCAGCTTGAGTGGGGGCGTTAGGACCGGGGAGCTGTTTTTT. This gives the protein CASSLSGGVRTGELFF. This sequence joins TRBV7-9 and TRBJ2-2; perhaps TRBD1 as D (6 bases). CDR3 length equals 16 residues. CDR1 and CDR2 (germline): SEHNR, FQNEAQ (reference sequence). Trimming shortened V by 3 bases and J by 5 bases, and 16 bases separated the two germline ends. The full variable domain, its missing parts supplied by reference TRBV7-9 and TRBJ2-2, is DTGVSQNPRHKITKRGQNVTFRCDPISEHNRLYWYRQTLGQGPEFLTYFQNEAQLEKSRLLSDRFSAERPKGSFSTLEIQRTEQGDSAMYLCASSLSGGVRTGELFFGEGSRLTVL.

The gene calls are TRBV20-1 and TRBJ1-4; a weak D match, TRBD1 (5 bases). Trimming left V 4 bases short and J 4 bases short, with 10 bases between. This CDR3 comprises 13 residues. Germline CDR1 and CDR2: DFQATT and SNEGSKA (reference sequence). The CDR3 DNA sequence: TGCAGTGCTACCCAGGGCGGTAATGAAAAACTGTTTTTT. Translated: CSATQGGNEKLFF.

The chain uses TRBV5-1 and TRBJ2-3; the match to TRBD2 covers 9 bases. CDR3 length: 18 amino acids. The trim removed 1 base at V and 2 bases at J, leaving 11 bases unmatched. From germline, CDR1 is SGHRS and CDR2 YFSETQ. The CDR3 sequence: CASSLSTSLAGPTDTQYF. The CDR3 bases are TGCGCCAGCAGCTTGTCAACTTCCCTAGCGGGGCCCACAGATACGCAGTATTTT.

V usage is TRBV27 and J usage is TRBJ1-1, with 9 bases that match TRBD1. The V segment lost 2 bases and the J segment 13 bases; nucleotides outside the gene matches: 17. The germline V gene has CDR1 MNHEY and CDR2 SMNVEV (reference sequence). The CDR3 consists of 16 residues. CDR3 amino acids: CASSLAGTGSGYRRFF. In DNA, the CDR3 is TGTGCCAGCAGTTTAGCAGGGACAGGGTCTGGCTACAGGCGTTTCTTT.

The chain has TRBV19 and TRBJ2-5; D not resolved. This CDR3 spans 13 amino acids. Trimming removed 6 bases from V and 1 base from J, with 9 bases in between. CDR1 and CDR2 (germline): LNHDA, SQIVND (reference sequence). The CDR3 coding sequence is TGTGCCAGTAGGAGACTCACCCAAGAGACCCAGTACTTC. It is translated as CASRRLTQETQYF.